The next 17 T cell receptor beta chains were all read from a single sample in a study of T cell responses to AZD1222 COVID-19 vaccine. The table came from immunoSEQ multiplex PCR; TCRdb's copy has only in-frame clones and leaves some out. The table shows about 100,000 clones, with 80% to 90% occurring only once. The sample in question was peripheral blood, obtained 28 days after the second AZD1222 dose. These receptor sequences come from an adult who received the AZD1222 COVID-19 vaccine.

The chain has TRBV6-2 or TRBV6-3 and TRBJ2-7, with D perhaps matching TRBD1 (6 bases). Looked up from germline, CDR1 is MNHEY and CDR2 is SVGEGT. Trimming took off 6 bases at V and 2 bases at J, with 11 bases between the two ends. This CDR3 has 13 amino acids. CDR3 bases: TGTGCCAGCAGCCGACAGGCTACCTACGAGCAGTACTTC. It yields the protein CASSRQATYEQYF.

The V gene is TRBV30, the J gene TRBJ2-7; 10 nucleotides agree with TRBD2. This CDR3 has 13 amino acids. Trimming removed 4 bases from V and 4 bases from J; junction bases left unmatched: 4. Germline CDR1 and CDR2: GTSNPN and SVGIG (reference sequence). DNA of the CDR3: TGTGCCTGGACCCCGGGACTAGCGTACGAGCAGTACTTC. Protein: CAWTPGLAYEQYF.

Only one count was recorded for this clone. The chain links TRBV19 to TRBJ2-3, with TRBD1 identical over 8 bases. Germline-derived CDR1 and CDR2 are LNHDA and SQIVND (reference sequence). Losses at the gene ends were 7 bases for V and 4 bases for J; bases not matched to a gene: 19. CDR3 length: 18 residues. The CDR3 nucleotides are TGTGCCAGTACTCCTAGTGGCCTCAGGACAGGGAGCGCAGATACGCAGTATTTT. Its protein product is CASTPSGLRTGSADTQYF.

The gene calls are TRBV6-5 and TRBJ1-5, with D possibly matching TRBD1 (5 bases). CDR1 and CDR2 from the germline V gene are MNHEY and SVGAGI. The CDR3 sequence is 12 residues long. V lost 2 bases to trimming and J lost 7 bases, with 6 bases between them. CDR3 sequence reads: CASSYQGQPQHF. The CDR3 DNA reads TGTGCCAGCAGTTACCAGGGCCAGCCCCAGCATTTT.

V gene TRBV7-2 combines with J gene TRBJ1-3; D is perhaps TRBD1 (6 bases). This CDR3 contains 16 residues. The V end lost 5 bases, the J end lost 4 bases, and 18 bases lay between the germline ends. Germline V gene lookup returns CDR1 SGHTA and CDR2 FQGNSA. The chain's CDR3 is CASSGQAAGVGNTIYF. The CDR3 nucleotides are TGTGCCAGCAGCGGGCAAGCCGCAGGGGTCGGAAACACCATATATTTT.

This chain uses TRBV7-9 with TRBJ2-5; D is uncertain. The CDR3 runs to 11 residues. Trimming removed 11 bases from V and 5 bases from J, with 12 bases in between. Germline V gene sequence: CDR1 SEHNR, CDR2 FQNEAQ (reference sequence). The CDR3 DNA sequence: TGTGCCGGCGATGGAAGGGAGACCCAGTACTTC. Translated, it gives CAGDGRETQYF.

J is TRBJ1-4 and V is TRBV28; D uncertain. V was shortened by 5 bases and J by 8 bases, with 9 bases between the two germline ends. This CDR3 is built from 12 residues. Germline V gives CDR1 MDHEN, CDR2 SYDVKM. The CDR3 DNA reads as TGTGCCAGCAGTCCAATTAGGGAAAAACTGTTTTTT. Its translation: CASSPIREKLFF.

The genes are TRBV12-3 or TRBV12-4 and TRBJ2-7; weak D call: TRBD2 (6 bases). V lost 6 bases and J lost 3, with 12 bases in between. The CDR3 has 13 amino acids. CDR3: CASSPTRDYEQYF. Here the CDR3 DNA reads TGTGCCAGCAGCCCGACTAGAGACTACGAGCAGTACTTC.

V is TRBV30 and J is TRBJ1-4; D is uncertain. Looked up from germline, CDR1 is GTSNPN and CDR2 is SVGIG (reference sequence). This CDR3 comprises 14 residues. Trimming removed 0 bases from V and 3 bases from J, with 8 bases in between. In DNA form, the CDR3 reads TGTGCCTGGAGTGTTGGAGGGCCTAATGAAAAACTGTTTTTT. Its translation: CAWSVGGPNEKLFF.

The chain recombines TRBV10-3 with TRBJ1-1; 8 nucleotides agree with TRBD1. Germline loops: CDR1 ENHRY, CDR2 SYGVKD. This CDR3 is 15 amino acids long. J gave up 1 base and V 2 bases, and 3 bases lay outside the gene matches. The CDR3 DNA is TGTGCCATCAGTGAGGGACAGGGAACGAACACTGAAGCTTTCTTT. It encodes CAISEGQGTNTEAFF.

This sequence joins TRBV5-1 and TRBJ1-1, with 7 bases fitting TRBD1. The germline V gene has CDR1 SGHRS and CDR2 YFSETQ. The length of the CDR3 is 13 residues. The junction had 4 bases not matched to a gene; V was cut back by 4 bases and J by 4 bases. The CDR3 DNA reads TGCGCCAGCAGCCTGACAGGGAGCACTGAAGCTTTCTTT. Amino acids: CASSLTGSTEAFF.

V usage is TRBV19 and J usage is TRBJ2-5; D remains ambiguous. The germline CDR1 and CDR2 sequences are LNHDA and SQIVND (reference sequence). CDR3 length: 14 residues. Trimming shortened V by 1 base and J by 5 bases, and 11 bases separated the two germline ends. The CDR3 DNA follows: TGTGCCAGTAGTATAGGCAGTCCCCGCGAGACCCAGTACTTC. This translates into CASSIGSPRETQYF.

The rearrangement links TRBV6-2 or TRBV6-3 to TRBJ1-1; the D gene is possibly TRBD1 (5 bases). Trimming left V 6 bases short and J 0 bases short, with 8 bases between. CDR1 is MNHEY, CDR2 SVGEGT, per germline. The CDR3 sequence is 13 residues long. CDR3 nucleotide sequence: TGTGCCAGCAGCAGGGTGATGAACACTGAAGCTTTCTTT. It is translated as CASSRVMNTEAFF.

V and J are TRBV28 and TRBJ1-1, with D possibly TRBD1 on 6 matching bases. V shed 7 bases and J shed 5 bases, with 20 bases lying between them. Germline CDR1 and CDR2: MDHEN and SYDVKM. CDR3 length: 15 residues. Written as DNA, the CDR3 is TGTGCCAGCAAGGGGGGATCGTCCAGCGGTACTGAAGCTTTCTTT. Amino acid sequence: CASKGGSSSGTEAFF.

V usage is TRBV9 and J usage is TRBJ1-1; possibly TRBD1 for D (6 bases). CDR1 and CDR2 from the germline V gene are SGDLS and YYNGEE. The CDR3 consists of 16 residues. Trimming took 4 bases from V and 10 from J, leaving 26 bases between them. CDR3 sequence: CASSIVGLQGFSGAFF. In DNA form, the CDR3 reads TGTGCCAGCAGCATAGTCGGACTTCAGGGGTTCTCGGGAGCTTTCTTT. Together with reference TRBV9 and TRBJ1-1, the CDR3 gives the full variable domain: DSGVTQTPKHLITATGQRVTLRCSPRSGDLSVYWYQQSLDQGLQFLIQYYNGEERAKGNILERFSAQQFPDLHSELNLSSLELGDSALYFCASSIVGLQGFSGAFFGQGTRLTVV.

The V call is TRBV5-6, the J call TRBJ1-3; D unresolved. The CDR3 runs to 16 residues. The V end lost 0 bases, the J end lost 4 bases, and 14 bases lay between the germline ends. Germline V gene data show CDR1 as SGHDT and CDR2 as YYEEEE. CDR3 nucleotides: TGTGCCAGCAGCTTGGCGTCCTTAGGGTCAGGAAACACCATATATTTT. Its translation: CASSLASLGSGNTIYF. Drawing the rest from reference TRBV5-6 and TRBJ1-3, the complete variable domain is DAGVTQSPTHLIKTRGQQVTLRCSPKSGHDTVSWYQQALGQGPQFIFQYYEEEERQRGNFPDRFSGHQFPNYSSELNVNALLLGDSALYLCASSLASLGSGNTIYFGEGSWLTVV.

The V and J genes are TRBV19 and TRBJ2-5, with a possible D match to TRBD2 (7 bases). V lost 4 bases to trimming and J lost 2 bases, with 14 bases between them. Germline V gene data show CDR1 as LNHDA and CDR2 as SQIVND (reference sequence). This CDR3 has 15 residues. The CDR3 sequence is CASSNGGGAQETQYF. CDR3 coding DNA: TGTGCCAGTAGTAATGGTGGGGGGGCACAAGAGACCCAGTACTTC.